This entry lists 27 T cell receptor beta chains sequenced from one sample in a study of cytomegalovirus exposure and HLA in healthy donors (TCRdb year 2017). Library construction relied on the immunoSEQ multiplex PCR assay. The multiplex PCR relied on a mix of 60 forward primers for TCR Vbeta segments and 13 reverse primers for TCR Jbeta segments. Here the immuneACCESS table is served through TCRdb, limited to in-frame sequences with V and J called. Missing clones are a known gap in these copies; in checked studies unresolved V genes cover under half, and the rest lacks a known reason. The sample has about 150,000 clones on record, 85% of them singletons. The ten largest clones capture 1% of the sample. The sequenced sample was PBMCs. Receptors originate from a boy aged 2 to 10 in good health and CMV-seronegative.

This clone appeared a single time. The V gene is TRBV7-9, the J gene TRBJ2-5; TRBD2 aligns across 9 bases. V lost 3 bases, J lost 5 bases, and 4 bases stayed unmatched. This CDR3 is 14 amino acids long. Germline CDR1 SEHNR, CDR2 FQNEAQ (reference sequence). The CDR3 region is CASSLLAGLETQYF. DNA for the CDR3: TGTGCCAGCAGCTTGCTAGCGGGGCTGGAGACCCAGTACTTC.

The chain combines TRBV14 with TRBJ2-5; 9 bases are shared with TRBD1. Germline V gene lookup returns CDR1 SGHDN and CDR2 FVKESK. V shed 3 bases and J 1 base; nucleotides not matched to a gene: 0. The CDR3 loop spans 14 amino acids. CDR3 residues: CASSQTGGQETQYF. The CDR3 DNA sequence: TGTGCCAGCAGCCAGACAGGGGGCCAAGAGACCCAGTACTTC.

The chain is built from TRBV2 and TRBJ1-1; D might be TRBD1 (6 bases). With 7 bases removed from V and 4 bases from J, the gap between germline ends came to 16 bases. Germline V gene lookup returns CDR1 SNHLY and CDR2 FYNNEI. The CDR3 has 14 amino acids. CDR3 amino acids: CASMEQGGSTEAFF. As DNA, the CDR3 is TGTGCCAGCATGGAACAGGGAGGGAGCACTGAAGCTTTCTTT.

This clone appeared a single time. The chain joins TRBV6-1 to TRBJ1-2, with TRBD1 identical over 7 bases. Losses at the gene ends were 4 bases for V and 4 bases for J; bases not matched to a gene: 9. Germline assignment: CDR1 MNHNS and CDR2 SASEGT. There are 15 residues in the CDR3. CDR3 sequence: CASSAPTGTVYGYTF. The DNA for the CDR3 is TGTGCCAGCAGTGCCCCGACCGGGACAGTCTATGGCTACACCTTC.

The J gene is TRBJ2-2, the V gene TRBV2; TRBD2 is a possible D gene (6 bases). Germline loops: CDR1 SNHLY, CDR2 FYNNEI. CDR3 length: 17 amino acids. V was shortened by 5 bases and J by 0 bases, with 16 bases between the two germline ends. The CDR3 DNA is TGTGCCAGCAGTTACCAACATCCGGGGGCGAACACCGGGGAGCTGTTTTTT. Encoded protein: CASSYQHPGANTGELFF.

The rearrangement uses TRBV6-1 and TRBJ2-1, with unresolved D. V shed 6 bases and J shed 7 bases, with 10 bases lying between them. CDR1 is MNHNS, CDR2 SASEGT, per germline. The length of the CDR3 is 12 residues. The CDR3 nucleotides are TGTGCCAGCAGCATTGAACGGAATGAGCAGTTCTTC. It yields the protein CASSIERNEQFF.

The chain has TRBV27 and TRBJ2-2; TRBD1 matches 7 bases. V lost 3 bases to trimming and J lost 1 base; unmatched junction nucleotides: 2. Germline values: CDR1 MNHEY, CDR2 SMNVEV (reference sequence). The CDR3 contains 15 residues. The CDR3 reads CASSFGTVNTGELFF. The CDR3 DNA sequence: TGTGCCAGCAGTTTCGGGACAGTGAACACCGGGGAGCTGTTTTTT.

This chain links TRBV5-1 with TRBJ1-1; D may be TRBD1 (6 bases). Germline CDR1 reads SGHRS; CDR2 reads YFSETQ. This CDR3 is built from 13 residues. Trimming pared 7 bases from V and 3 bases from J, leaving 13 bases between. The CDR3: CASERDIDTEAFF. CDR3 DNA: TGCGCCAGCGAACGGGACATAGACACTGAAGCTTTCTTT.

This sequence joins TRBV6-5 and TRBJ2-5, with a tentative D call TRBD2 (5 bases). The CDR3 covers 14 residues. The germline V gene encodes CDR1 MNHEY and CDR2 SVGAGI. Trimming pared 5 bases from V and 2 bases from J, leaving 12 bases between. The CDR3 loop is CASSRTGSQETQYF. In nucleotides, the CDR3 is TGTGCCAGCAGTAGGACTGGGTCGCAAGAGACCCAGTACTTC.

The gene calls are TRBV5-4 and TRBJ2-2, with 7 nucleotides matching TRBD1. J gave up 0 bases and V 4 bases, and 6 bases lay outside the gene matches. The germline V gene has CDR1 SGHNT and CDR2 YYREEE (reference sequence). This CDR3 spans 16 amino acids. As DNA, the CDR3 is TGTGCCAGCAGCCCACAGGGGACCGCGAACACCGGGGAGCTGTTTTTT. Its translation is CASSPQGTANTGELFF.

V and J are TRBV29-1 and TRBJ1-1, with no clear D. Germline CDR1 and CDR2: SQVTM and ANQGSEA. This CDR3 is built from 11 residues. The V gene lost 3 bases and the J gene lost 6 bases, with 8 bases spanning the gap. CDR3 sequence: CSVDQHAEAFF. Written as DNA, the CDR3 is TGCAGCGTTGATCAACACGCTGAAGCTTTCTTT.

V usage is TRBV28 and J usage is TRBJ1-2; D possibly corresponds to TRBD1 (5 bases). The length of the CDR3 is 16 residues. V lost 4 bases, J lost 0 bases, and 15 bases lay in between. Germline V CDR1 and CDR2: MDHEN, SYDVKM. CDR3 region: CASSSHVGGANYGYTF. The CDR3 DNA is TGTGCCAGCAGTTCACACGTCGGGGGTGCTAACTATGGCTACACCTTC.

V and J are TRBV11-2 and TRBJ1-1; no clear D gene. The germline V and J ends were trimmed by 0 bases and 1 base, with 9 bases remaining between them. The CDR3 length is 15 residues. The germline V gene has CDR1 SGHAT and CDR2 FQNNGV. CDR3 protein: CASSLDRVGNTEAFF. The CDR3 region has the DNA TGTGCCAGCAGCTTAGATCGAGTCGGGAACACTGAAGCTTTCTTT. Full variable domain (remainder filled in from reference TRBV11-2 and TRBJ1-1): EAGVAQSPRYKIIEKRQSVAFWCNPISGHATLYWYQQILGQGPKLLIQFQNNGVVDDSQLPKDRFSAERLKGVDSTLKIQPAKLEDSAVYLCASSLDRVGNTEAFFGQGTRLTVV.

CDR3 residues: CASSPFQDNYGYTF. The DNA for the CDR3 is TGTGCCAGCTCACCTTTCCAGGATAACTATGGCTACACCTTC. The V gene is TRBV18, the J gene TRBJ1-2; D gene ambiguous. Trimming shortened V by 3 bases and J by 1 base, and 9 bases separated the two germline ends. Germline CDR1 reads KGHSH; CDR2 reads LQKENI. The CDR3 has 14 amino acids. The full variable domain, its missing parts supplied by reference TRBV18 and TRBJ1-2, is NAGVMQNPRHLVRRRGQEARLRCSPMKGHSHVYWYRQLPEEGLKFMVYLQKENIIDESGMPKERFSAEFPKEGPSILRIQQVVRGDSAAYFCASSPFQDNYGYTFGSGTRLTVV.

This clone was found a few times. J is TRBJ1-2 and V is TRBV2, with D unresolved. Germline CDR1 and CDR2: SNHLY and FYNNEI. This CDR3 has 13 amino acids. V was cut by 4 bases and J by 5 bases, with 11 bases left in between. CDR3 protein: CASSASERYGYTF. CDR3 nucleotide sequence: TGTGCCAGCAGTGCCTCGGAGCGTTATGGCTACACCTTC.

The chain employs TRBV28 and TRBJ1-1, with 7 bases aligning to TRBD1. The CDR3 runs 15 residues. Germline loops: CDR1 MDHEN, CDR2 SYDVKM. V trimming: 1 base; J trimming: 1 base; junction bases outside the gene matches: 3. The CDR3 DNA sequence: TGTGCCAGCAGTTTATCCGGGACAGCGAACACTGAAGCTTTCTTT. Residues: CASSLSGTANTEAFF. The full variable domain, completed using reference TRBV28 and TRBJ1-1, is DVKVTQSSRYLVKRTGEKVFLECVQDMDHENMFWYRQDPGLGLRLIYFSYDVKMKEKGDIPEGYSVSREKKERFSLILESASTNQTSMYLCASSLSGTANTEAFFGQGTRLTVV.

The table lists this clone with a few counts. The rearrangement joins TRBV5-1 to TRBJ2-1; perhaps TRBD2 as D (6 bases). Germline V gene lookup returns CDR1 SGHRS and CDR2 YFSETQ. The V end was cut by 1 base, the J end by 7 bases, with 15 bases between. This CDR3 is 15 amino acids long. In nucleotides, the CDR3 is TGCGCCAGCAGCTTGTATGGCGGGGCTGGGAATGAGCAGTTCTTC. Translated, it gives CASSLYGGAGNEQFF. The whole variable domain, remainder taken from reference TRBV5-1 and TRBJ2-1, is KAGVTQTPRYLIKTRGQQVTLSCSPISGHRSVSWYQQTPGQGLQFLFEYFSETQRNKGNFPGRFSGRQFSNSRSEMNVSTLELGDSALYLCASSLYGGAGNEQFFGPGTRLTVL.

CDR3 nucleotide sequence: TGTGCCATCGGGACAGGGGGTGGGAATGAGCAGTTCTTC. Residues: CAIGTGGGNEQFF. The J gene is TRBJ2-1, the V gene TRBV6-5; 11 bases are a match to TRBD1. Germline trimming cut 10 bases from V and 7 bases from J; bases unmatched to any gene: 6. The V gene's germline CDR1 is MNHEY and CDR2 SVGAGI. The CDR3 spans 13 residues.

This chain joins TRBV28 and TRBJ1-1; 11 bases are a match to TRBD1. CDR1 and CDR2 (germline): MDHEN, SYDVKM. The CDR3 loop spans 16 amino acids. V trimming: 6 bases; J trimming: 4 bases; junction bases outside the gene matches: 10. CDR3 in amino acids: CASSPYTDRGLTEAFF. As DNA, the CDR3 is TGTGCCAGCAGCCCCTACACGGACAGGGGGCTCACTGAAGCTTTCTTT.

V usage is TRBV6-1 and J usage is TRBJ2-1, with 10 bases matching TRBD2. The germline CDR1 and CDR2 sequences are MNHNS and SASEGT. The J segment lost 6 bases and the V segment lost 6 bases, leaving 2 bases of the junction unmatched. The CDR3 covers 13 residues. Here the CDR3 DNA reads TGTGCCAGCAGACTAGCGGGACTCAATGAGCAGTTCTTC. Translated: CASRLAGLNEQFF.

The chain has TRBV10-3 and TRBJ1-1, with D unresolved. Trimming pared 10 bases from V and 6 bases from J, leaving 18 bases between. The CDR3 runs to 13 residues. The germline CDR1 and CDR2 sequences are ENHRY and SYGVKD. The CDR3 loop reads CASSPDMDAEAFF. The CDR3 DNA reads TGTGCCAGCAGCCCTGACATGGATGCTGAAGCTTTCTTT.

The CDR3 nucleotides read TGTGCCAGCAGTCCAGAACCGGGACACTTGAACACTGAAGCTTTCTTT. Its protein product is CASSPEPGHLNTEAFF. This chain links TRBV5-6 with TRBJ1-1; maybe TRBD1 (6 bases). Germline loops: CDR1 SGHDT, CDR2 YYEEEE. This CDR3 spans 16 amino acids. V lost 5 bases to trimming and J lost 0 bases, with 17 bases between them.

The rearrangement links TRBV6-1 to TRBJ1-1; D unresolved. There are 14 residues in the CDR3. Germline V gene data show CDR1 as MNHNS and CDR2 as SASEGT. V was pared by 0 bases and J by 7 bases, with 12 bases between. CDR3 protein: CASSEALARCEAFF. The CDR3 region has the DNA TGTGCCAGCAGTGAAGCGCTTGCCAGATGTGAAGCTTTCTTT.

V usage is TRBV5-1 and J usage is TRBJ2-1, with D maybe TRBD1 (5 bases). V dropped 2 bases and J dropped 12 bases, with 9 bases sitting between them. This CDR3 has 11 residues. Looked up from germline, CDR1 is SGHRS and CDR2 is YFSETQ. CDR3 amino acids: CASSLSQGQFF. For the CDR3, the DNA is TGCGCCAGCAGCTTATCTCAGGGGCAGTTCTTC.

The gene calls are TRBV5-1 and TRBJ2-3, with D perhaps TRBD2 (6 bases). The CDR3 runs 16 residues. Deletions cut 3 bases from V and 2 bases from J, with 16 bases between. Germline V gene data show CDR1 as SGHRS and CDR2 as YFSETQ. CDR3 in amino acids: CASSSAAGLITDTQYF. The DNA of the CDR3 is TGCGCCAGCAGCTCTGCGGCGGGACTGATCACAGATACGCAGTATTTT.

The chain links TRBV11-3 to TRBJ2-3; D ambiguous. From germline, CDR1 is SGHNT and CDR2 YENEEA. This CDR3 spans 12 amino acids. Trimming pared 0 bases from V and 6 bases from J, leaving 4 bases between. The CDR3 loop is CASSLDGDTQYF. The CDR3 DNA reads TGTGCCAGCAGCTTAGACGGGGATACGCAGTATTTT.

This chain joins TRBV18 and TRBJ1-4; D ambiguous. V was shortened by 0 bases and J by 0 bases, with 5 bases between the two germline ends. Germline CDR1 is KGHSH and CDR2 is LQKENI. CDR3 length equals 15 residues. In DNA form, the CDR3 reads TGTGCCAGCTCACCACCGACAACAACTAATGAAAAACTGTTTTTT. Amino acids: CASSPPTTTNEKLFF.